This TCR beta chain was documented in a study of human T cells and chemical hapten exposure. Study results and limitations: Sensitization with DPC brought no change to TCRs above 1 in 1000 in frequency.

The library tagged each cDNA molecule with unique molecular identifiers. TCRdb re-derived calls from the 5' RACE reads in MiXCR, one entry per CDR3 protein. The table shows roughly 120,000 distinct CDR3 sequences, with approximately 19% occurring only once. This clonotype was picked up a small number of times. Its antigen is currently unknown. The CDR3 length is 14 residues. Trimming removed 3 bases from V and 0 bases from J, with 8 bases in between. CDR1 is MDHEN and CDR2 is SYDVKM in the germline V gene. Unfractionated whole blood yielded total RNA. The TCR sequence derives from a human donor in good health. This chain links TRBV28 with TRBJ1-2, with D uncertain. Here the CDR3 reads CASSLETTNYGYTF. CDR3 DNA: TGTGCCAGCAGTTTGGAGACAACTAACTATGGCTACACCTTC.